This TCR beta chain emerged from a study of shared clonotypes between healthy human individuals. Study-level background: The plates for each donor numbered three CD4 naive, three CD4 memory, two CD8 naive and one CD8 memory.

The germline CDR1 and CDR2 sequences are SNHLY and FYNNEI. V was clipped by 6 bases and J by 5 bases, with 15 bases between them. There are 14 residues in the CDR3. The study separated CD4+ cells into CD45RA+ naive and CD45RA-negative memory subsets. General study points: Estimated clonotype richness was generally higher in naive than memory subsets.

Source study methods: ImmunoSEQ junction-only sequences lacked quality scores, so their filtering differed. Some clones are missing from TCRdb's copy, which holds only in-frame ones; the method was immunoSEQ multiplex PCR. Clone size and V and J calls were adopted from that table, with D and trimming inferred from the DNA. This table holds around 1 million clones, 70% to 85% found once. Concerning this clone itself: Its antigen is as yet unknown.

The chain uses TRBV2 and TRBJ2-3, with D perhaps TRBD2 (5 bases). The sample was memory CD4+ T cells sorted from blood. Subset here: CD45RA-negative fraction. This sequence was found in a man younger than 35 in good health. The CDR3 region has the DNA TGTGCCAGCAGCGCCGTGACTACCAAAGATACGCAGTATTTT. Its protein product is CASSAVTTKDTQYF.